The entry below gives a single TCR beta chain sequence along with its context. Its antigen remains unidentified. Base quality data are lacking; no much larger clone is found one base away. The data originate from a study of cytomegalovirus exposure and HLA in healthy donors listed by TCRdb under 2017. For the study in its entirety: The 500 to 800 repertoires of the first cohort and the roughly 110 validation repertoires were produced on the same platform, according to a later analysis. The study was designed to test whether signatures of past pathogen exposure could be identified by cataloging public T cell receptors. Besides the first cohort of 500 to 700 subjects, a separate validation cohort made up of over 95 different subjects was used. High-throughput TCR immunosequencing, statistical association of individual TCRs with disease status, and machine learning were combined to predict cytomegalovirus infection status.

The method was the immunoSEQ multiplex PCR assay. As for the authors' bioinformatics: A statistical classification framework was developed to diagnose cytomegalovirus status using the catalog of TCR beta chain sequences. TCRdb stores this immuneACCESS table with in-frame sequences only. Part of the clones is absent; in the studies checked, under half of the shortfall reflects unresolved V genes, and no reason is known for the rest. The V and J calls and clone size are taken from that table; D and trimming were inferred from the DNA. The sample includes more than 250,000 clones, with roughly 87% observed a single time. Roughly 1.1% of the sample is held by the ten biggest clonotypes. The V end gives up 6 bases and the J end 4 bases, leaving 7 bases in the junction not matched to a gene. The CDR3 runs 14 amino acids, cysteine and phenylalanine included. CDR3 DNA is the only sequence kept; it has 42 bases, read in frame from the first base. CDR1 and CDR2 are read off the germline V gene as MNHEY and SVGAGI.

The donors belonged to the validation cohort of about 120 subjects, which was separate from the approximately 610-subject first cohort. The investigation overall reported the following: A later analysis lacked HLA typing for the validation cohort, so it scored co-occurrence in that cohort across all 110 or so repertoires. The authors suggested that the approach could potentially be extended to other disease states and immunological phenotypes. A few of the identified cytomegalovirus-associated TCR beta chains were confirmed in vitro to be specific for cytomegalovirus antigens. In a later analysis, TCRs clustered in the first cohort were found to also tend to co-occur in the roughly 120 validation repertoires, with approximately 95% of cluster scores above 0. A total of around 150 TCR beta chains were listed by the study as associated with cytomegalovirus. Across donors, most TCR sequences were observed very rarely, whereas some public TCRs were present in many individuals. Cytomegalovirus status was reported to be diagnosed by the classifier with high specificity and sensitivity in both the original and validation cohorts.

The chain links TRBV6-5 with TRBJ2-7; TRBD2 fits 9 bases in the junction. This receptor was taken from a woman under 40 in good health and CMV-seropositive. The sequenced material came from PBMCs. The CDR3 region: CASRRVTSGYEQYF. The sequence in DNA is TGTGCCAGCAGACGGGTGACTAGCGGATACGAGCAGTACTTC.